This T cell receptor (beta chain) was obtained from a study of OX40 agonist ivuxolimab in advanced cancers. Patients were ineligible given autoimmune disease history or systemic immunosuppression. Germline values: CDR1 MNHNY, CDR2 SVGAGI (reference sequence). The V and J ends lost 4 bases and 4 bases, in that order; junction bases with no gene match: 7. The CDR3 covers 15 residues. The data were produced by immunoSEQ multiplex PCR, yet TCRdb's version contains in-frame clones alone and is incomplete. The repertoire consists of some 83,000 clones, with 90% occurring once and the leading ten covering 0.55% to 0.7%.

The chain links TRBV6-6 to TRBJ1-1, with 9 bases lining up with TRBD1. The sequencing used CD4+ or CD8+ T cells sorted from blood, collected in a trial of the OX40 agonist ivuxolimab. The source is an adult with an advanced solid tumor such as melanoma, head and neck, liver or kidney cancer. CDR3 DNA sequence: TGTGCCAGCAGTTCCGGACAGGGGTTGGTCACTGAAGCTTTCTTT. It encodes CASSSGQGLVTEAFF.